One and the same sample provided the 13 T cell receptor beta chains below, sequenced in a study of T cell responses to AZD1222 COVID-19 vaccine. The repertoire was sequenced with immunoSEQ multiplex PCR; TCRdb's copy has only in-frame clones and lacks some. The table has 150,000 to 200,000 clones, approximately 92% seen once. Here the sequenced sample was peripheral blood, taken on day 0 of AZD1222 vaccination. The receptors derive from an adult in good health.

The chain links TRBV18 to TRBJ2-7; D remains ambiguous. Germline CDR1 and CDR2: KGHSH and LQKENI. CDR3 length equals 15 residues. V was shortened by 3 bases and J by 5 bases, with 17 bases between the two germline ends. The CDR3 region has the DNA TGTGCCAGCTCACCGGAAACGGGTTTGGGGAACGAGCAGTACTTC. Translating it yields CASSPETGLGNEQYF. The variable domain in full, with the rest retrieved from reference TRBV18 and TRBJ2-7, is NAGVMQNPRHLVRRRGQEARLRCSPMKGHSHVYWYRQLPEEGLKFMVYLQKENIIDESGMPKERFSAEFPKEGPSILRIQQVVRGDSAAYFCASSPETGLGNEQYFGPGTRLTVT.

The chain couples TRBV12-3 or TRBV12-4 to TRBJ1-2; D unresolved. This CDR3 has 12 residues. V was shortened by 3 bases and J by 3 bases, with 5 bases between the two germline ends. CDR3 in DNA: TGTGCCAGCAGTTTTTTGGACTATGGCTACACCTTC. It is translated as CASSFLDYGYTF.

A note on this clone: Other DNA sequences in the same sample also yield this CDR3. The V and J genes are TRBV6-1 and TRBJ1-1; D is possibly TRBD1 (5 bases). The CDR3 extends over 13 amino acids. Germline assignment: CDR1 MNHNS and CDR2 SASEGT. Trimming shortened V by 3 bases and J by 0 bases, and 5 bases separated the two germline ends. In DNA, the CDR3 is TGTGCCAGCAGTGAGACAGTGAACACTGAAGCTTTCTTT. Its translation: CASSETVNTEAFF.

The chain combines TRBV7-9 with TRBJ2-5, with 8 bases identical to TRBD1. Germline values: CDR1 SEHNR, CDR2 FQNEAQ (reference sequence). Losses at the gene ends were 1 base for V and 3 bases for J; bases not matched to a gene: 4. This CDR3 region has 15 residues. The CDR3 protein is CASSLERTGKETQYF. The CDR3 DNA reads TGTGCCAGCAGCTTAGAGAGGACAGGGAAAGAGACCCAGTACTTC.

This chain uses TRBV6-5 with TRBJ2-7, with a possible D match to TRBD1 (6 bases). Germline V gene data show CDR1 as MNHEY and CDR2 as SVGAGI. This CDR3 has 14 residues. The V end was cut by 4 bases, the J end by 3 bases, with 13 bases between. Written as DNA, the CDR3 is TGTGCCAGCAGTTTAGGGGGAGACCTCTACGAGCAGTACTTC. Protein: CASSLGGDLYEQYF.

The chain employs TRBV10-3 and TRBJ1-1, with D tentatively TRBD1 (5 bases). CDR1 is ENHRY, CDR2 SYGVKD, per germline. The CDR3 covers 14 residues. V was trimmed by 3 bases and J by 7 bases, leaving 15 bases between them. CDR3 nucleotides: TGTGCCATCAGTGACCCGGGACGGACCAATGAAGCTTTCTTT. Protein: CAISDPGRTNEAFF.

This sequence joins TRBV3-1 (or the pseudogene TRBV3-2) and TRBJ1-2; perhaps TRBD1 as D (5 bases). Germline CDR1 LGHDT, CDR2 YNNKEL (reference sequence). The CDR3 has 14 amino acids. V was trimmed by 3 bases and J by 8 bases, leaving 16 bases between them. The CDR3 DNA follows: TGTGCCAGCAGCCACACAGGAGCCAGTACCGGCTACACCTTC. This translates into CASSHTGASTGYTF.

The rearrangement joins TRBV19 to TRBJ2-5; TRBD2 might be the D (6 bases). The CDR3 consists of 16 residues. Trimming shortened V by 3 bases and J by 1 base, and 15 bases separated the two germline ends. In germline, CDR1 is LNHDA, CDR2 SQIVND (reference sequence). As DNA, the CDR3 is TGTGCCAGTAGTATGCGGAGGGGAGAGGGCCAAGAGACCCAGTACTTC. It yields the protein CASSMRRGEGQETQYF.

The chain recombines TRBV6-5 with TRBJ1-2; the D is unclear. The CDR3 covers 13 residues. Trimming pared 0 bases from V and 7 bases from J, leaving 9 bases between. Germline CDR1 and CDR2: MNHEY and SVGAGI. CDR3 amino acids: CASSYSVLSGYTF. CDR3 coding DNA: TGTGCCAGCAGTTACTCAGTTCTCAGTGGCTACACCTTC.

The gene calls are TRBV3-1 (or the pseudogene TRBV3-2) and TRBJ2-1; TRBD2 agrees at 9 bases. J was trimmed by 3 bases and V by 4 bases; bases with no gene match: 7. In germline, CDR1 is LGHDT, CDR2 YNNKEL (reference sequence). The CDR3 totals 16 residues. CDR3: CASSPTLAGYYNEQFF. The CDR3 nucleotides read TGTGCCAGCAGCCCGACACTAGCGGGCTACTACAATGAGCAGTTCTTC.

J is TRBJ1-1 and V is TRBV27; unclear D gene. This CDR3 is 13 amino acids long. The V gene lost 4 bases and the J gene lost 3 bases, with 9 bases spanning the gap. Germline CDR1 MNHEY, CDR2 SMNVEV (reference sequence). The CDR3 region is CASSSSGDTEAFF. The CDR3 bases are TGTGCCAGCAGTTCCTCTGGCGACACTGAAGCTTTCTTT.

This chain joins TRBV7-9 and TRBJ2-1; 12 positions match TRBD1. The germline CDR1 and CDR2 sequences are SEHNR and FQNEAQ (reference sequence). The V segment lost 1 base and the J segment 8 bases; nucleotides outside the gene matches: 3. This CDR3 is 15 amino acids long. In DNA form, the CDR3 reads TGTGCCAGCAGCTTAGAGGGACAGGGGGCGGATGAGCAGTTCTTC. Amino acids: CASSLEGQGADEQFF.

The chain recombines TRBV3-1 (or the pseudogene TRBV3-2) with TRBJ2-1; D is unresolved. Deletions cut 2 bases from V and 7 bases from J, with 3 bases between. This CDR3 has 11 residues. CDR1 is LGHDT, CDR2 YNNKEL, per germline (reference sequence). CDR3 nucleotide sequence: TGTGCCAGCAGCCAAACAAATGAGCAGTTCTTC. Its protein is CASSQTNEQFF.